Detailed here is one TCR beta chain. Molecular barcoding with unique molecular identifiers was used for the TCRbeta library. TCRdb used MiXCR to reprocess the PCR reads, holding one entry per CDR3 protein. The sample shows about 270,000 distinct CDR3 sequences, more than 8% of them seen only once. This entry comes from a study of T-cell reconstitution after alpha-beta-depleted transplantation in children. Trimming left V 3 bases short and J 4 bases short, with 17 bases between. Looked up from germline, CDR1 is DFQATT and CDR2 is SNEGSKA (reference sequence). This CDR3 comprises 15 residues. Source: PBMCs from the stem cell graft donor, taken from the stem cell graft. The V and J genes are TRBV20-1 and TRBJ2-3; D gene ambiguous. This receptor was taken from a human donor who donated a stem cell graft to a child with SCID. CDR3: CSASWSPTRADTQYF. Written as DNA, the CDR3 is TGCAGTGCTAGCTGGTCACCGACACGGGCAGATACGCAGTATTTT.